This T cell receptor beta chain came from a study of CD8 T cells in ankylosing spondylitis. Overall study findings and caveats: A TCR beta motif of roughly 8 highly homologous variants seemed to mark ankylosing spondylitis blood. Clones that were linked to disease were CD8+ and were relatively rare in peripheral blood. In synovial fluid and blood from reactive arthritis, some motif variants were previously reported.

In regard to this clonotype: Antigen unknown.

A quantitative 5'-RACE method, one with molecular barcodes, was used to make TCR beta libraries. Each CDR3 protein gets one entry after TCRdb re-called the 5' RACE reads with MiXCR. Among about 480,000 distinct CDR3 sequences listed, 15% to 20% were seen once. Germline loops: CDR1 LNHNV, CDR2 YYDKDF (reference sequence). The V segment lost 0 bases and the J segment 2 bases; nucleotides outside the gene matches: 7. CDR3 length: 17 amino acids. The chain is built from TRBV15 and TRBJ2-3, with TRBD2 matching over 8 bases. This clonotype originated in a male donor with ankylosing spondylitis. The sequencing sample was made of blood, either unsorted or a sorted T cell fraction (not recorded which). The CDR3 spells CATSRDLAGGHTDTQYF. The CDR3, as DNA: TGTGCCACCAGCAGAGATCTGGCGGGAGGACACACAGATACGCAGTATTTT.